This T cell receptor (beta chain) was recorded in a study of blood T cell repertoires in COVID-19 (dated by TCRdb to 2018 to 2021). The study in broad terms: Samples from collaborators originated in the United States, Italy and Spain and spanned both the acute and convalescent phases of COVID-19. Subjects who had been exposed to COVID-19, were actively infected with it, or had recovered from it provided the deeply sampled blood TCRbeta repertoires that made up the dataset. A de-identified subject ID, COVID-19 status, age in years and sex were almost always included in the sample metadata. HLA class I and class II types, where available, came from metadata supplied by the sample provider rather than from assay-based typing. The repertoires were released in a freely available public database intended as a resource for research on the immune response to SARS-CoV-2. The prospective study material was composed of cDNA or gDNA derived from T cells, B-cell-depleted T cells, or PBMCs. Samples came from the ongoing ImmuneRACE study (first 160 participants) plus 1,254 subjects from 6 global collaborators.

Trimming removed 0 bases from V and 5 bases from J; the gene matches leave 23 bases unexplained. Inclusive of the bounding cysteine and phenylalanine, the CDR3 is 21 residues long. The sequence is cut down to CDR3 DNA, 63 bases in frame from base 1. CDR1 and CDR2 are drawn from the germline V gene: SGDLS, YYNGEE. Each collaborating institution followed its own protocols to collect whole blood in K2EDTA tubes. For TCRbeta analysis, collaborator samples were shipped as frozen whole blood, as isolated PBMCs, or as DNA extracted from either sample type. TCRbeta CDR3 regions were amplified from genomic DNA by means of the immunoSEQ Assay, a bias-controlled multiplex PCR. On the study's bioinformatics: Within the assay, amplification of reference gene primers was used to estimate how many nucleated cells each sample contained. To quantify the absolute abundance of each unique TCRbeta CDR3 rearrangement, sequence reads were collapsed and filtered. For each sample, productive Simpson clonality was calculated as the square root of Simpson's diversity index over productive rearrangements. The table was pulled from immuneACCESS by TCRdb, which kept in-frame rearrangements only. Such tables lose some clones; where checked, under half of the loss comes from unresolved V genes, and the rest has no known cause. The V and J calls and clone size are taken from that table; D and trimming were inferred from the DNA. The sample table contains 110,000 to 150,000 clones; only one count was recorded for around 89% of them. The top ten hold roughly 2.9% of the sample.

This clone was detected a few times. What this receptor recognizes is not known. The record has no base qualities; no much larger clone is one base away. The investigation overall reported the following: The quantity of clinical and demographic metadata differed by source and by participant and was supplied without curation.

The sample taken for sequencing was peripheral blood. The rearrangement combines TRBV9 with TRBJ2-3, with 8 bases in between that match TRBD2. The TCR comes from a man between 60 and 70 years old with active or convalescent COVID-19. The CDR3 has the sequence CASSVASSRGWGAGEGDTQYF. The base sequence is TGTGCCAGCAGCGTAGCCTCCTCGAGGGGTTGGGGAGCGGGAGAGGGAGATACGCAGTATTTT.